This is a list of T cell receptor beta chains from one sample in a study of Ad26.COV2.S vaccination and SARS-CoV-2 variants. Assay used: immunoSEQ multiplex PCR; TCRdb lists only in-frame clones, some missing. The sample lists over 350,000 clones, approximately 86% occurring once. This specimen was peripheral blood, taken in a trial of Ad26.COV2.S vaccine versus placebo. The receptors were sampled from a person aged 18-60 years who received the Ad26.COV2.S COVID-19 vaccine or a placebo. Both conserved end residues are part of each CDR3. Fields, in order: J gene, V gene, CDR3 protein.

J: TRBJ1-1; V: TRBV29-1; CDR3: CSGLPQGVTEAFF
J: TRBJ1-2; V: TRBV30; CDR3: CAWSVTGYGYTF
J: TRBJ1-2; V: TRBV3-1/TRBV3-2; CDR3: CASSSPQGYGYTF
J: TRBJ2-5; V: TRBV7-2; CDR3: CASSFPGGLETQYF
J: TRBJ2-3; V: TRBV3-1/TRBV3-2; CDR3: CASSTSVAGGRDTQYF
J: TRBJ1-1; V: TRBV6-4; CDR3: CASSDGLNTEAFF
J: TRBJ1-5; V: TRBV2; CDR3: CASRLQGASNQPQHF
J: TRBJ2-5; V: TRBV4-1; CDR3: CASSRGTAGTQYF
J: TRBJ1-2; V: TRBV5-5; CDR3: CASSYGRVVDYGYTF
J: TRBJ2-7; V: TRBV6-5; CDR3: CASSYPGQGVYEQYF
J: TRBJ1-2; V: TRBV10-2; CDR3: CASSEALNYGYTF
J: TRBJ1-2; V: TRBV5-6; CDR3: CASSLDSYGYTF
J: TRBJ2-2; V: TRBV6-5; CDR3: CASKTSGGADGELFF
J: TRBJ1-5; V: TRBV29-1; CDR3: CSVAVGGNGNQPQHF
J: TRBJ2-2; V: TRBV7-2; CDR3: CASSYNTGELFF